In this sample, the clone carrying this T cell receptor (beta chain) turned up a few times. Germline CDR1 reads SGHDN; CDR2 reads FVKESK. Germline trimming cut 2 bases from V and 8 bases from J; bases unmatched to any gene: 7. This CDR3 spans 14 amino acids. This sample was included in a study of blood T cells in healthy people across ages. Extracted total RNA amounted to at least 6 micrograms for each sample. Combining a sample-barcoded 5' primer with a J-beta primer mix, a second PCR ran for 7 to 11 cycles. Each CDR3 protein is one row after TCRdb ran MiXCR on the 5' RACE reads. The data show over 600,000 distinct CDR3 sequences, around 45% seen once.

This TCR came from a man at least 80 years old in good health. Sequences were obtained from blood. This chain links TRBV14 with TRBJ2-3; 7 positions agree with TRBD1. The CDR3 DNA follows: TGTGCCAGCAGCCAAAGACAGGGCGGCGGTACGCAGTATTTT. It translates to CASSQRQGGGTQYF.